The rows below give T cell receptor beta chains drawn from one sample of a study of cytomegalovirus exposure and HLA in healthy donors. Sequencing used immunoSEQ multiplex PCR; TCRdb keeps in-frame clones, though not all of them. The sample has roughly 160,000 clones; roughly 88% are singletons. Sequenced sample: PBMCs. The receptor set was obtained from a boy aged 2-15 years in good health and CMV-seronegative. The CDR3 runs from the conserved cysteine through the conserved F or W.

CDR3 length,V gene,CDR3 protein
14,TRBV4-3,CASSQDDRGRGYTF
16,TRBV5-6,CASSPEVAGGSNEQFF
15,TRBV4-1,CASSQGGQGPYGYTF
15,TRBV19,CASSKGLHYTDTQYF
14,TRBV2,CASSEGPRSDTQYF
17,TRBV11-2,CASSLDPPRRGTDTQYF
17,TRBV4-1,CASSQDRWQGHNTEAFF
15,TRBV15,CATSRDLTLTGGYTF
16,TRBV18,CASSPRQGPVNTEAFF
15,TRBV5-4,CASSLGTGLSYEQYF
17,TRBV2,CASSEALRRGLGTEAFF